This T cell receptor (beta chain) was profiled in a study of beta chain features in type 1 diabetes. Study observations and caveats: Type 1 diabetes patients had moderately but significantly shorter TCRB CDR3s in all four CD4+ subsets.

Germline V CDR1 and CDR2: MNHEY, SVGAGI. Trimming removed 2 bases from V and 14 bases from J, with 13 bases in between. The CDR3 totals 13 residues. This clone has just a few counts. Its antigen is currently unknown. All of the isolated RNA was reverse transcribed, so expressed TCRB transcripts were sequenced. Some clones are missing from TCRdb's copy, which holds only in-frame ones; the method was immunoSEQ multiplex PCR. The sample shows around 690,000 clones, around 12% of them seen only once. The specimen sequenced was naive CD4+ T cells from blood. The TCR comes from a man aged 25-40 years with type 1 diabetes. The rearrangement links TRBV6-5 to TRBJ1-6; no clear D. The DNA of the CDR3 is TGTGCCAGCAGTTACCGAGGGATCGGAGCCCTCCACTTT. Translation gives CASSYRGIGALHF.